The 6 T cell receptor beta chains in this list originate from one sample, sequenced in a study of CD8 T cells in ankylosing spondylitis. The study, taken as a whole, reports: Characteristic, it appeared, of ankylosing spondylitis blood was a TCR beta motif of eight or nine highly homologous variants.

TCRdb recomputed calls from the 5' RACE reads with MiXCR, one row per CDR3 protein. The top ten hold around 0.51% of the sample, which has hundreds of thousands of distinct CDR3 sequences, approximately 12% seen once. These TCRs are of unknown antigen specificity. Sequenced: blood, either unsorted or a sorted T cell fraction (not recorded which). These receptors originate from a male donor with ankylosing spondylitis.

The chain recombines TRBV7-9 with TRBJ1-6; the D gene is possibly TRBD1 (5 bases). The CDR3 has 15 residues. Trimming cost V 0 bases and J 7 bases, with 10 bases left between them. The germline V gene has CDR1 SEHNR and CDR2 FQNEAQ (reference sequence). In DNA, the CDR3 is TGTGCCAGCAGCTTAGCCTCGGAGGGGAATTCACCCCTCCACTTT. It yields the protein CASSLASEGNSPLHF.

V usage is TRBV29-1 and J usage is TRBJ2-2; a weak D match, TRBD1 (6 bases). CDR1 is SQVTM and CDR2 is ANQGSEA in the germline V gene. V lost 4 bases and J 7 bases, leaving 13 bases between the germline ends. The CDR3 runs to 13 residues. The CDR3 is CSVGTGYGGELFF. CDR3 DNA: TGCAGCGTTGGCACAGGGTATGGCGGGGAGCTGTTTTTT.

V gene TRBV29-1 combines with J gene TRBJ1-1; D uncertain. Germline lookup yields CDR1 SQVTM and CDR2 ANQGSEA. With 0 bases removed from V and 1 base from J, the gap between germline ends came to 12 bases. This CDR3 has 15 residues. CDR3 residues: CSVEERAGWNTEAFF. CDR3 DNA sequence: TGCAGCGTTGAAGAGAGGGCAGGTTGGAACACTGAAGCTTTCTTT.

In regard to this clonotype: The CDR3 does not end in the conserved phenylalanine or tryptophan, so this is likely a read error. This sequence joins TRBV20-1 and TRBJ2-7, with TRBD2 identical over 12 bases. Germline V lookup: CDR1 DFQATT, CDR2 SNEGSKA (reference sequence). The CDR3 spans 16 residues. V shed 3 bases and J 4 bases; nucleotides not matched to a gene: 10. CDR3 in amino acids: CSASGLAGGPGYEQYL. The DNA of the CDR3 is TGCAGTGCTAGTGGGCTAGCGGGAGGGCCCGGATACGAGCAGTACCTC.

This clonotype came up a few times. The chain is built from TRBV25-1 and TRBJ1-2; 9 bases are shared with TRBD1. CDR1 is MGHDK, CDR2 SYGVNS, per germline. The trim removed 8 bases at V and 4 bases at J, leaving 17 bases unmatched. The CDR3 sequence is 17 residues long. The CDR3 region has the DNA TGTGCCAGCTTTTCAACGGGACAGGGAGTGTACGGCTATGGCTACACCTTC. Amino acid sequence: CASFSTGQGVYGYGYTF.

This clonotype was seen only a few times. The chain links TRBV4-2 to TRBJ1-1; maybe TRBD1 (5 bases). Germline CDR1 LGHNA, CDR2 YNFKEQ. The CDR3 sequence is 15 residues long. Trimming took off 7 bases at V and 1 base at J, with 16 bases between the two ends. The CDR3 protein is CASMRGLGSNTEAFF. CDR3 nucleotides: TGTGCCAGCATGAGGGGCCTTGGATCGAACACTGAAGCTTTCTTT.